Sequencing of this TCR beta chain was carried out in a study of monozygotic twins with inflammatory bowel disease. On this clonotype itself: The antigen is unknown.

An amount of about 3,400 ng of total RNA was used for each TCR library. UMIs that had a 6-nucleotide sample barcode were put in using template switching. TCRdb re-called the 5' RACE reads; one entry per CDR3 protein, DNA not given. The sample table sets out some 99,000 distinct CDR3 sequences. Germline assignment: CDR1 KGHSH and CDR2 LQKENI. This CDR3 spans 15 amino acids. Study-wide findings and caveats: Healthy co-twins, by inverse Simpson, had higher TCRbeta diversity than their siblings with IBD. No difference in repertoire similarity was seen between concordant and discordant twins, possibly because power was limited.

Sequencing was performed on blood. The chain couples TRBV18 to TRBJ2-3; TCRdb names TRBD1, which stays unverified in the absence of DNA. This TCR came from a human donor with ulcerative colitis or Crohn's disease, or a healthy co-twin of an affected twin (not recorded which). CDR3 protein: CASSPLESQGDTQYF.